This T cell receptor beta chain was recovered during a study of blood T cells in healthy people across ages. Combining a sample-barcoded 5' primer with a J-beta primer mix, a second PCR ran for about 6 to 11 cycles. Sequencing recovered at least 3 million CDR3-containing paired-end reads from each sample. TCRdb independently ran MiXCR on the 5' RACE reads; one entry per CDR3 protein. The sample contains some 1.5 million distinct CDR3 sequences, about 30% of which appear only once. This clonotype was detected only a few times. The sequenced material came from blood. The sequence was obtained from a woman younger than 45 in good health.

CDR3 sequence: CASSVGGAIAYEQYF. CDR3 sequence (DNA): TGTGCCAGCAGCGTAGGAGGGGCGATCGCCTACGAGCAGTACTTC. This chain connects TRBV9 to TRBJ2-7; TRBD1 or TRBD2 may be the D gene (5 bases each). This CDR3 has 15 residues. The germline CDR1 and CDR2 sequences are SGDLS and YYNGEE. V lost 0 bases and J 2 bases, leaving 12 bases between the germline ends.